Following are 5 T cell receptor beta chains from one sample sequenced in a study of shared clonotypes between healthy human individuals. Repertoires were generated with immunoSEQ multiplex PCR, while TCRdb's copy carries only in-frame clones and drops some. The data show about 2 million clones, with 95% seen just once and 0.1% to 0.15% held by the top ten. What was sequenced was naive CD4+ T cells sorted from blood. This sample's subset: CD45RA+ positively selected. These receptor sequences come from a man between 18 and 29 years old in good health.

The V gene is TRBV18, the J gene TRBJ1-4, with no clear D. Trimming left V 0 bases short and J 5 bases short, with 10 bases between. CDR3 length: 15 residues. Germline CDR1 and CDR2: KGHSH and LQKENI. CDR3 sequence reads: CASSPPGALNEKLFF. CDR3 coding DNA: TGTGCCAGCTCACCACCGGGAGCCCTGAATGAAAAACTGTTTTTT.

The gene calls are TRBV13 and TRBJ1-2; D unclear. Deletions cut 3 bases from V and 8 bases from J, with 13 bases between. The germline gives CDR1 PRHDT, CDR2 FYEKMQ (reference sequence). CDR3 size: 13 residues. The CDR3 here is CASSFRGRSGYTF. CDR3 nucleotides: TGTGCCAGCAGCTTTCGAGGGAGGAGCGGCTACACCTTC.

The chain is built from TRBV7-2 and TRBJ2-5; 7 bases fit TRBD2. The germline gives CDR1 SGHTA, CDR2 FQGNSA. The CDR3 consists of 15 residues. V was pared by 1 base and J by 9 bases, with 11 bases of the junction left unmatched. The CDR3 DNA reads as TGTGCCAGCAGCTTAGTCGGTAGCGGGTCGAGGGCCCAGTACTTC. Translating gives CASSLVGSGSRAQYF.

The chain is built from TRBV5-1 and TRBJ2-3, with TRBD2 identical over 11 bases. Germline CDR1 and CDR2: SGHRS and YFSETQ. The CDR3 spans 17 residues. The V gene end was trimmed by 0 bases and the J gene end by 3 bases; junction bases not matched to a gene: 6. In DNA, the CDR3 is TGCGCCAGCAGCTTGGTGGGGAGACTAGCGGGGACAGATACGCAGTATTTT. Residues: CASSLVGRLAGTDTQYF. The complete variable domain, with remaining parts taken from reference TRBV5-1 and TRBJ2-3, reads KAGVTQTPRYLIKTRGQQVTLSCSPISGHRSVSWYQQTPGQGLQFLFEYFSETQRNKGNFPGRFSGRQFSNSRSEMNVSTLELGDSALYLCASSLVGRLAGTDTQYFGPGTRLTVL.

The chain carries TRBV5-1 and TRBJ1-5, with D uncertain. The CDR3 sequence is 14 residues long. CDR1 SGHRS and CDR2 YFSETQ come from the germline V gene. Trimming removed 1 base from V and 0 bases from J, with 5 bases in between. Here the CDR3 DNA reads TGCGCCAGCAGCTTGCTAGATAGCAATCAGCCCCAGCATTTT. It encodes CASSLLDSNQPQHF.